Given below is one TCR beta chain in context. No antigen is known for it. The germline V gene has CDR1 MDHEN and CDR2 SYDVKM. Trimming shortened V by 4 bases and J by 9 bases, and 16 bases separated the two germline ends. The CDR3 extends over 15 amino acids. This sample was taken from a study of T cell responses to AZD1222 COVID-19 vaccine. The table came from immunoSEQ multiplex PCR; TCRdb's copy has only in-frame clones and leaves some out. The data contain around 84,000 clones, about 86% of them seen just once; the ten biggest clones take up 10%. Whole-study findings and limits: Every sample of the repertoires postdated the peak T cell response.

This chain joins TRBV28 and TRBJ1-6; tentative D call: TRBD1 (6 bases). The sequence came from an adult in good health. The sequencing used peripheral blood, collected on day 0 of MenACWY control vaccination. The CDR3 coding sequence is TGTGCCAGCAGTTCCCCGGGGGGGGGCGGTTCACCCCTCCACTTT. This translates into CASSSPGGGGSPLHF.